This T cell receptor beta chain was sequenced in a study of vaccination effects on CD4 cells after COVID-19. On this clone: The antigen remains undetermined.

The assay was immunoSEQ multiplex PCR, and TCRdb's table has in-frame clones only and misses some. Here the sample spans around 46,000 clones, around three quarters being singletons. Sequencing was preceded by expansion of antigen-specific CD4+ T cells with viral peptide pools in the ViraFEST assay. After around ten days in culture, the CD4+ T cells were isolated. Vaccine administered to participants consisted of two doses of either BNT162b2 or mRNA-1273. A few million PBMC were placed in each well, which was supplemented with about 9.3 IU/ml IL-2 and approximately 9.2 ug/ml peptides. Germline V CDR1 and CDR2: SGHTA, FQGNSA. This CDR3 region has 15 residues. The V end was cut by 3 bases, the J end by 3 bases, with 14 bases between.

The chain recombines TRBV7-2 with TRBJ1-1, with a possible D match to TRBD1 (6 bases). This clonotype originated in a human donor who received a COVID-19 vaccine. The sample consisted of CD4+ T cells from PBMCs cultured with HCoV-OC43 spike peptides, taken after COVID-19 vaccination. Subset indicated: HCoV-OC43 spike overlapping peptide pool stimulation. The CDR3 loop is CASSLAGGVDTEAFF. The CDR3 DNA is TGTGCCAGCAGCTTGGCCGGGGGCGTGGACACTGAAGCTTTCTTT.